Described below is a single T cell receptor (beta chain) sequence and its context. These data belong to a study of blood T cell repertoires in COVID-19. On the study more broadly: Specimens from acute and convalescent COVID-19 originated in the United States, Italy and Spain. The analysed material was cDNA or gDNA that came from T cells, B-cell-depleted T cells, or PBMCs.

Libraries were prepared by immunoSEQ multiplex PCR; TCRdb keeps only in-frame clonotypes and omits some of them. The repertoire holds around 78,000 clones, roughly 85% seen once, with under 55% in the top ten. CDR3 size: 14 residues. Germline values: CDR1 LGHNA, CDR2 YNFKEQ. Trimming took 1 base from V and 5 from J, leaving 11 bases between them. The sequenced sample consisted of peripheral blood. The TCR was taken from a human donor in a cohort sampled during active COVID-19. The V call is TRBV4-2, the J call TRBJ2-5; D possibly corresponds to TRBD2 (6 bases). CDR3 DNA: TGTGCCAGCAGCCAAGCGGGGACTGCGGAGACCCAGTACTTC. Translation: CASSQAGTAETQYF.